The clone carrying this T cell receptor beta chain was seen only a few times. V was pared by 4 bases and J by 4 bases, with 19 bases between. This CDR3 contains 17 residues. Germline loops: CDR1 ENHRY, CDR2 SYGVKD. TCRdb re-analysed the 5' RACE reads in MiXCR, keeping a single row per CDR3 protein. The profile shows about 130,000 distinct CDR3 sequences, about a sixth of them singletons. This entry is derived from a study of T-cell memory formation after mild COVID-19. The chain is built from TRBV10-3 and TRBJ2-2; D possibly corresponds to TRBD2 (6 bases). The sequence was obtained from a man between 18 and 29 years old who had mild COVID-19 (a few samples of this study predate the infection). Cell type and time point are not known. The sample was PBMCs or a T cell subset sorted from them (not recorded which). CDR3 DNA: TGTGCCATCAGTGGATCCGGGCCGGGGGAGCCCACCGGGGAGCTGTTTTTT. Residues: CAISGSGPGEPTGELFF.